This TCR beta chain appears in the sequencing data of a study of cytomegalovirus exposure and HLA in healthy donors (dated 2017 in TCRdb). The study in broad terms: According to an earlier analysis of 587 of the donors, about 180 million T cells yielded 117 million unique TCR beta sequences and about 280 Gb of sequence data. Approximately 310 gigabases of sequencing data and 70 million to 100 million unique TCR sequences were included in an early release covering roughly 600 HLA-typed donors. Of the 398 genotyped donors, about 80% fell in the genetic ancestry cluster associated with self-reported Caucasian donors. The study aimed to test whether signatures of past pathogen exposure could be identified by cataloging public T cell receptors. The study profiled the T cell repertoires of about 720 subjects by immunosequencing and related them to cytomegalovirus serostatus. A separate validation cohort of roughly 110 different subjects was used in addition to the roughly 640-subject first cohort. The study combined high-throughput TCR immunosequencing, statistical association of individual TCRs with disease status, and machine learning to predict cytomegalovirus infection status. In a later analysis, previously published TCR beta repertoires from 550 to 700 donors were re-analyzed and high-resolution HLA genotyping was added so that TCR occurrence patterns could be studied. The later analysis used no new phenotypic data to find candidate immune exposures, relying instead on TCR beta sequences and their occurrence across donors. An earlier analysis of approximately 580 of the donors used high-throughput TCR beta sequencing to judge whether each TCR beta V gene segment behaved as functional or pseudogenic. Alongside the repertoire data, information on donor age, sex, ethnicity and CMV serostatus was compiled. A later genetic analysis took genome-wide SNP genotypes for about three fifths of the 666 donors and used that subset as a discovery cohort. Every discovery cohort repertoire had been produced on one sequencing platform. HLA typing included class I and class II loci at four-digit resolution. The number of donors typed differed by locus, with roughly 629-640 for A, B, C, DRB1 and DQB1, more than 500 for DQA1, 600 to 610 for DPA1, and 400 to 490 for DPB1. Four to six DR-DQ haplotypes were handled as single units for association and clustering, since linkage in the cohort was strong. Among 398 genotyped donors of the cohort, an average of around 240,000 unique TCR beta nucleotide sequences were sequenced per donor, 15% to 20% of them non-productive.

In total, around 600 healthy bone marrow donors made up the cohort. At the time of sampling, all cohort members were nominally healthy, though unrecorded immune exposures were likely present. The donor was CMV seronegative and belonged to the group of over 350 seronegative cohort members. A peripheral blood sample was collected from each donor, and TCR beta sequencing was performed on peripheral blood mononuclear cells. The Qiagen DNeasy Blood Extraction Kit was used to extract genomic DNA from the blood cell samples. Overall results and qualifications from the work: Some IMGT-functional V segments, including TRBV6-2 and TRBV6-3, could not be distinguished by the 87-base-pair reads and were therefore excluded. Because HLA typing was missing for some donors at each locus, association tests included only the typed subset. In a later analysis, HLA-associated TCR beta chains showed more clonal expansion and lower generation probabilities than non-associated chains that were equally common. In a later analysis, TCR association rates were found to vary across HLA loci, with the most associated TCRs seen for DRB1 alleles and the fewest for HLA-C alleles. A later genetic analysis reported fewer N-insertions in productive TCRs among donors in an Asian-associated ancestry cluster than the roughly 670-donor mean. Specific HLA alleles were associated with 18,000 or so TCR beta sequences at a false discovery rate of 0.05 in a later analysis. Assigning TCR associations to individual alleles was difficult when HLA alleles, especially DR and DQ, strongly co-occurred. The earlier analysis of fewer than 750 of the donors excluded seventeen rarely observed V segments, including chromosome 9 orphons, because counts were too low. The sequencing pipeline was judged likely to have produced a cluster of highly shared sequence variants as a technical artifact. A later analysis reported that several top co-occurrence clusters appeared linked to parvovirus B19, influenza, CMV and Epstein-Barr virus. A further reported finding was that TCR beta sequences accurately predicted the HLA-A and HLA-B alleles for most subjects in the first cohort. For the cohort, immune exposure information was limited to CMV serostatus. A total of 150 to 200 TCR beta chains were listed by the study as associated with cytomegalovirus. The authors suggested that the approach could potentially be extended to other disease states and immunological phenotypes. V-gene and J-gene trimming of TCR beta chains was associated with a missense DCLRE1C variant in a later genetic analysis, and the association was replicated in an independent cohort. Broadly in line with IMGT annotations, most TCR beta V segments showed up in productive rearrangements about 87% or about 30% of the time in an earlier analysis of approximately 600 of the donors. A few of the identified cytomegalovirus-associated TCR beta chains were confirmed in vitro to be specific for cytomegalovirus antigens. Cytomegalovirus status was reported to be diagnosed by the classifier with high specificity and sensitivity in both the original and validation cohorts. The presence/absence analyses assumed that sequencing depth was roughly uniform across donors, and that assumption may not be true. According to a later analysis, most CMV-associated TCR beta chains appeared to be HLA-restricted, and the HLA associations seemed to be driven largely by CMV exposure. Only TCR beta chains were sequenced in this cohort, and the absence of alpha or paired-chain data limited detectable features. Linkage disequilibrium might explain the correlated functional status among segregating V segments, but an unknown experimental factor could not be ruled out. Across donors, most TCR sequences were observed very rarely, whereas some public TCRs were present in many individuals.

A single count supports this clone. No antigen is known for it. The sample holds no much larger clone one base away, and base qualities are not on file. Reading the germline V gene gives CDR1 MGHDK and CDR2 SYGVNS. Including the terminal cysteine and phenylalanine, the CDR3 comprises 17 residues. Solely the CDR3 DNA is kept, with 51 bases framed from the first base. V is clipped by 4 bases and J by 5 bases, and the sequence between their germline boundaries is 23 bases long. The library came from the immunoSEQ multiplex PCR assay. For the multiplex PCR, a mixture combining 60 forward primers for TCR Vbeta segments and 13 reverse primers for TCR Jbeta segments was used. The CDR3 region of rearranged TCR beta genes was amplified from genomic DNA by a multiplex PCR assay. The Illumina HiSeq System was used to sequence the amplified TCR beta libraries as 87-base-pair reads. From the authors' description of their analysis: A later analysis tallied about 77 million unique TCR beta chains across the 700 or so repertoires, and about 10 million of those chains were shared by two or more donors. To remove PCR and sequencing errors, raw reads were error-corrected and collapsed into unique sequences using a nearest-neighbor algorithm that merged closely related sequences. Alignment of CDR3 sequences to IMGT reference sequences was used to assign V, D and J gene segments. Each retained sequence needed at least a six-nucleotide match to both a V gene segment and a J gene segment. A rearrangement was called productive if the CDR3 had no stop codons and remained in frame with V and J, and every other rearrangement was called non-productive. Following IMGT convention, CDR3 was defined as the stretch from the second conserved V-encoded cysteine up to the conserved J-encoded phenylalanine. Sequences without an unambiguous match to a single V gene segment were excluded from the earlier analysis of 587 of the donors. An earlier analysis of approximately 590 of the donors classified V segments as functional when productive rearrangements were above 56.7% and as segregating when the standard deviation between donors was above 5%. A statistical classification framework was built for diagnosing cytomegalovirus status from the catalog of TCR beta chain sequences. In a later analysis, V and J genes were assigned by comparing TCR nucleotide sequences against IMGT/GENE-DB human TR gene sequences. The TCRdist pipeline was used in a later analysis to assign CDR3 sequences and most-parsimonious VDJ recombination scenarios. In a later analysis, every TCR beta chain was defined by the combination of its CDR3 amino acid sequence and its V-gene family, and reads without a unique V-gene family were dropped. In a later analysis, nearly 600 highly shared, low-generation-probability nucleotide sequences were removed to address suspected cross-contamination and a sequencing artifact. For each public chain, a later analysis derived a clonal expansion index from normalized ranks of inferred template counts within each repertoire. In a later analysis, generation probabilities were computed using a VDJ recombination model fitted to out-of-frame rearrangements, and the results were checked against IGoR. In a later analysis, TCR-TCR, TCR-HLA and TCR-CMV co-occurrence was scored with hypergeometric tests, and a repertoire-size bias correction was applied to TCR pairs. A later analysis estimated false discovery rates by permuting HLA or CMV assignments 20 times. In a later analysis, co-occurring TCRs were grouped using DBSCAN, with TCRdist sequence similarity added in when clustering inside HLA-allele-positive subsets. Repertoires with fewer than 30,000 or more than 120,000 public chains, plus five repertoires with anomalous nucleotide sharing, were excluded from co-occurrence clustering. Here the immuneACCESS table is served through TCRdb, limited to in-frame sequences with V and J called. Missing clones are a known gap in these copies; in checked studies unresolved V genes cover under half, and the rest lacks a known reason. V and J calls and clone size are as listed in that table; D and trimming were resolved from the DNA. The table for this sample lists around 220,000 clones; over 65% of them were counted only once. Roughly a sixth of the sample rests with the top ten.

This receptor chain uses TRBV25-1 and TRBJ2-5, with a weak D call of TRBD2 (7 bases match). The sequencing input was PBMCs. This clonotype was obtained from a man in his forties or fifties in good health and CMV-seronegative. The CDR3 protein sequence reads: CASSGGGEGGSSETQYF. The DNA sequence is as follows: TGTGCCAGCAGTGGAGGCGGCGAGGGGGGGTCTAGTGAGACCCAGTACTTC. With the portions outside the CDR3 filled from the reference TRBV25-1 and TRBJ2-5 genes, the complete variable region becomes EADIYQTPRYLVIGTGKKITLECSQTMGHDKMYWYQQDPGMELHLIHYSYGVNSTEKGDLSSESTVSRIRTEHFPLTLESARPSHTSQYLCASSGGGEGGSSETQYFGPGTRLLVL.